These 26 T cell receptor beta chains came from one sample sequenced in a study of CD8+CD57+ T cells in acquired aplastic anemia (dated by TCRdb to 2017 to 2018). Expansion of CD8+CD57+ cells had been shown by flow cytometry in the patients chosen for sequencing. Sequencing took place on an Illumina HiSeq 2000. Profiling of TCR beta VDJ combinations and CDR3 sequences used genomic DNA as the template. The public sequencing data were trimmed at Q25 with fastp and processed into clonotypes with MiXCR by TCRdb, which kept only in-frame beta chains. Rows matching on CDR3 protein sequence are summarized as one entry with the most common DNA and genes. This sample holds 180,000 or so distinct CDR3 sequences; about half were observed only once. The top ten constitute under 2% of the sample. Sequencing was done on a sample of sorted CD4+, CD8+, or CD8+CD57+ T cells (not recorded which) from PBMCs. The origin of the receptors is a human donor with aplastic anemia.

This clonotype was detected many times. The rearrangement joins TRBV7-6 to TRBJ2-7; either TRBD1 or TRBD2 may fit D (5 bases each). V lost 1 base and J 6 bases, leaving 13 bases between the germline ends. The CDR3 loop spans 14 amino acids. The germline gives CDR1 SGHVS, CDR2 FNYEAQ. CDR3 coding DNA: TGTGCCAGCAGCTTAGAGTTCGGGGCTCGCGAGCAGTACTTC. Translation: CASSLEFGAREQYF.

V gene TRBV10-3 combines with J gene TRBJ2-7; 10 nucleotides align to TRBD2. Per the germline V gene, CDR1 is ENHRY and CDR2 is SYGVKD. The CDR3 is made up of 16 amino acids. V was pared by 4 bases and J by 5 bases, with 11 bases of the junction left unmatched. The CDR3 loop is CAISGGGSGRADEQYF. The CDR3 DNA reads as TGTGCCATCAGTGGTGGGGGAAGCGGGAGGGCCGACGAGCAGTACTTC.

The chain has TRBV6-1 and TRBJ1-2, with D maybe TRBD1 (5 bases). The V gene lost 6 bases and the J gene lost 4 bases, with 9 bases spanning the gap. The CDR3 extends over 12 amino acids. CDR1 is MNHNS and CDR2 is SASEGT in the germline V gene. CDR3 residues: CASRGHSYGYTF. Written as DNA, the CDR3 is TGTGCCAGCAGAGGACACTCCTATGGCTACACCTTC.

In its sample, this clonotype was seen many times. V is TRBV4-3 and J is TRBJ1-1, with 7 bases aligning to TRBD1. Germline values: CDR1 LGHNA, CDR2 YSLEER. V lost 3 bases and J lost 0; bases outside the gene matches: 7. The CDR3 contains 16 residues. CDR3 bases: TGCGCCAGCAGCCATGGACAGGATCCCATGAACACTGAAGCTTTCTTT. It codes for CASSHGQDPMNTEAFF.

This clonotype appeared many times. This chain links TRBV4-3 with TRBJ2-3; D is undetermined. The V and J ends lost 1 base and 4 bases respectively, with 3 bases between them. The CDR3 runs 12 residues. The germline V gene has CDR1 LGHNA and CDR2 YSLEER. CDR3 region: CASSQGSDTQYF. The CDR3 coding sequence is TGCGCCAGCAGCCAAGGGTCAGATACGCAGTATTTT.

Points on this clonotype: The junction departs from germline at one end; a sequencing error may be responsible. The rearrangement links TRBV9 to TRBJ2-1, with 14 bases fitting TRBD2. Germline V gene sequence: CDR1 SGDLS, CDR2 YYNGEE. The CDR3 covers 12 residues. The CDR3 region has the DNA TGTGCCAGCAGCGGGGGACTAGCGGGGGTGGTCTTC. Protein sequence: CASSGGLAGVVF.

A note on this clonotype: This may arise from a read error, as a much more abundant clone is one base away. V is TRBV6-1 and J is TRBJ1-2; no clear D gene. The length of the CDR3 is 15 residues. The germline gives CDR1 MNHNS, CDR2 SASEGT. CDR3 region: CASSEAFGRDYGHTF. The DNA for the CDR3 is TGTGCCAGCAGTGAAGCTTTTGGACGAGACTATGGCCACACCTTC.

This clonotype was seen many times. V is TRBV29-1 and J is TRBJ2-4; TRBD1 agrees at 7 bases. This CDR3 contains 15 residues. Germline CDR1 is SQVTM and CDR2 is ANQGSEA. Unmatched junction bases numbered 6, after V lost 4 bases and J lost 0 bases. The CDR3 spells CSVASGQIAKNIQYF. CDR3 bases: TGCAGCGTTGCCTCGGGACAGATAGCCAAAAACATTCAGTACTTC.

This sequence joins TRBV2 and TRBJ1-2; 9 bases match TRBD1. Germline assignment: CDR1 SNHLY and CDR2 FYNNEI. This CDR3 has 13 amino acids. J lost 8 bases, V lost 6 bases, and 7 bases had no gene match. CDR3 DNA sequence: TGTGCCAGCAGCCCCGGGACAGGGACAGGCTACACCTTC. This translates into CASSPGTGTGYTF.

This clonotype was seen a few times. The rearrangement uses TRBV2 and TRBJ2-1; D is unresolved. The V end was cut by 3 bases, the J end by 8 bases, with 11 bases between. The CDR3 loop spans 13 amino acids. CDR1 is SNHLY and CDR2 is FYNNEI in the germline V gene. CDR3: CASSDQVWDEQFF. For the CDR3, the DNA is TGTGCCAGCAGTGACCAGGTCTGGGATGAGCAGTTCTTC. Based on the CDR3 plus reference TRBV2 and TRBJ2-1, the full variable domain is EPEVTQTPSHQVTQMGQEVILRCVPISNHLYFYWYRQILGQKVEFLVSFYNNEISEKSEIFDDQFSVERPDGSNFTLKIRSTKLEDSAMYFCASSDQVWDEQFFGPGTRLTVL.

A remark on this clonotype: One base away lies a much larger clone, so this may be a sequencing read error. The V call is TRBV6-4, the J call TRBJ1-3; D is unresolved. The V and J ends lost 6 bases and 2 bases respectively, with 14 bases between them. Germline lookup yields CDR1 MRHNA and CDR2 SNTAGT. CDR3 size: 15 residues. The CDR3 loop reads CASRLTASPGNTIYF. CDR3 bases: TGTGCCAGCAGATTAACAGCTTCTCCTGGAAACACCATATATTTT.

This clonotype has at least ten counts. The chain carries TRBV12-3 or TRBV12-4 and TRBJ2-4; 7 nucleotides line up with TRBD1. V trimming: 8 bases; J trimming: 6 bases; junction bases outside the gene matches: 4. This CDR3 is built from 12 residues. CDR3 bases: TGTGCCAGCCGACAGGGCGTAAACATTCAGTACTTC. Its translation is CASRQGVNIQYF.

In the case of this clonotype: A much larger clone differs by one base, so this may be a read error. The chain joins TRBV20-1 to TRBJ2-3; TRBD2 matches at 10 bases. Per the germline V gene, CDR1 is DFQATT and CDR2 is SNEGSKA (reference sequence). The CDR3 is 15 amino acids. After removal of 6 bases from V and 4 bases from J, the junction contained 10 bases not matched to a gene. The CDR3 sequence: CSATDLAGEADTQYF. The CDR3, as DNA: TGCAGTGCAACAGATCTAGCGGGAGAGGCAGATACGCAGTATTTT.

Notes on this clonotype: As the CDR3 is not closed by the conserved phenylalanine or tryptophan, this likely results from a read error. This chain joins TRBV15 and TRBJ2-5, with TRBD2 identical over 12 bases. Germline V gives CDR1 LNHNV, CDR2 YYDKDF (reference sequence). Trimming took 4 bases from V and 5 from J; bases not matched to a gene: 8. The CDR3 loop spans 16 amino acids. CDR3 nucleotides: TGTGCCACCAGCAAACCGAGGACTAGCGGGGTTGAGACCCAGTACGTC. It specifies CATSKPRTSGVETQYV.

This clonotype came up a few times. The chain couples TRBV7-9 to TRBJ2-7, with D perhaps being TRBD1 or TRBD2 (5 bases each). Germline V lookup: CDR1 SEHNR, CDR2 FQNEAQ (reference sequence). V was trimmed by 5 bases and J by 5 bases, leaving 16 bases between them. The CDR3 length is 14 residues. CDR3 sequence reads: CASSPQVGTNEQYF. DNA for the CDR3: TGTGCCAGCAGCCCGCAGGTGGGGACCAACGAGCAGTACTTC.

This chain connects TRBV19 to TRBJ2-5, with 10 bases that match TRBD1. This CDR3 comprises 15 residues. J gave up 5 bases and V 8 bases, and 11 bases lay outside the gene matches. In germline, CDR1 is LNHDA, CDR2 SQIVND (reference sequence). The CDR3 nucleotides are TGTGCCAGTTTAGGCCGGGACAGGGGTTTGGAGACCCAGTACTTC. Its protein is CASLGRDRGLETQYF.

The chain is built from TRBV20-1 and TRBJ2-7; no clear D. This CDR3 is 18 amino acids long. V was pared by 0 bases and J by 0 bases, with 21 bases between. Germline CDR1 reads DFQATT; CDR2 reads SNEGSKA (reference sequence). The chain's CDR3 is CSARERRAPGKRSYEQYF. The DNA for the CDR3 is TGCAGTGCTAGAGAGCGTCGGGCTCCAGGTAAACGCTCCTACGAGCAGTACTTC.

CDR3 sequence (DNA): TGTGCCAGCAGAGGGGATAACACTGAAGCTTTCTTT. It yields the protein CASRGDNTEAFF. The chain employs TRBV9 and TRBJ1-1; possible D gene TRBD1, 5 bases. The CDR3 loop spans 12 amino acids. Trimming shortened V by 5 bases and J by 2 bases, and 7 bases separated the two germline ends. CDR1 SGDLS and CDR2 YYNGEE come from the germline V gene. Complete variable domain (other parts from reference TRBV9 and TRBJ1-1): DSGVTQTPKHLITATGQRVTLRCSPRSGDLSVYWYQQSLDQGLQFLIQYYNGEERAKGNILERFSAQQFPDLHSELNLSSLELGDSALYFCASRGDNTEAFFGQGTRLTVV.

The chain combines TRBV25-1 with TRBJ2-7; TRBD2 aligns across 14 bases. This CDR3 region has 16 residues. Germline trimming cut 6 bases from V and 3 bases from J; bases unmatched to any gene: 7. CDR1 and CDR2 from the germline V gene are MGHDK and SYGVNS. CDR3 DNA sequence: TGTGCCAGCAGATCGGGACTAGCGGGAGATCGCTACGAGCAGTACTTC. Its translation is CASRSGLAGDRYEQYF.

The chain joins TRBV9 to TRBJ2-7, with D tentatively TRBD1 (5 bases). Germline V gives CDR1 SGDLS, CDR2 YYNGEE. Trimming took off 4 bases at V and 6 bases at J, with 17 bases between the two ends. The CDR3 runs 14 residues. CDR3: CASSLGSGLVEQYF. The CDR3 nucleotides read TGTGCCAGCAGCCTCGGCTCAGGGCTCGTCGAGCAGTACTTC.

This rearrangement joins TRBV10-1 to TRBJ2-3; D might be TRBD1 or TRBD2, each matching 6 bases. This CDR3 region has 15 residues. V was trimmed by 1 base and J by 2 bases, leaving 10 bases between them. The germline V gene encodes CDR1 WNHNN and CDR2 SYGVQD (reference sequence). The CDR3 here is CASSELGGSTDTQYF. In DNA, the CDR3 is TGCGCCAGCAGTGAGTTGGGGGGCTCCACAGATACGCAGTATTTT.

In this sample, this clonotype turned up many times. The chain uses TRBV7-2 and TRBJ2-2; no reliable D call. Deletions cut 5 bases from V and 8 bases from J, with 6 bases between. Germline loops: CDR1 SGHTA, CDR2 FQGNSA. This CDR3 has 11 residues. The CDR3 sequence is CASSRTGELFF. The CDR3 region has the DNA TGTGCCAGCAGCCGTACGGGGGAGCTGTTTTTT.

This clonotype was recorded many times. The chain recombines TRBV29-1 with TRBJ1-1; TRBD1 is a possible D gene (5 bases). The germline CDR1 and CDR2 sequences are SQVTM and ANQGSEA. This CDR3 has 14 amino acids. Deletions cut 7 bases from V and 4 bases from J, with 19 bases between. As DNA, the CDR3 is TGCAGCGCCCTGAAGGGCGGGGGAGGCACTGAAGCTTTCTTT. This encodes CSALKGGGGTEAFF.

There are many counts of this clonotype. The gene calls are TRBV20-1 and TRBJ2-3; possible D gene TRBD2, 6 bases. The ends were cut back, 5 bases at V and 2 bases at J, with 17 bases in the middle. This CDR3 spans 15 amino acids. Looked up from germline, CDR1 is DFQATT and CDR2 is SNEGSKA (reference sequence). Here the CDR3 reads CSASPTTSVTDTQYF. As DNA, the CDR3 is TGCAGTGCTTCCCCAACGACTAGTGTCACAGATACGCAGTATTTT.

V gene TRBV10-3 combines with J gene TRBJ2-1; 12 bases align to TRBD2. With V trimmed by 6 bases and J by 8 bases, 8 bases remained unmatched. The length of the CDR3 is 15 residues. Germline CDR1 and CDR2: ENHRY and SYGVKD. The CDR3 is CAISELAGGVDEQFF. CDR3 nucleotides: TGTGCCATCAGCGAACTAGCGGGAGGTGTCGATGAGCAGTTCTTC.

This clonotype was seen many times. The chain uses TRBV5-1 and TRBJ2-5, with D hard to call. The germline V gene has CDR1 SGHRS and CDR2 YFSETQ. CDR3 length equals 15 residues. The V end lost 0 bases, the J end lost 2 bases, and 11 bases lay between the germline ends. CDR3 loop: CASSLGPRGQETQYF. The CDR3 DNA follows: TGCGCCAGCAGCTTGGGTCCGCGAGGACAAGAGACCCAGTACTTC.